The sequence of this T cell receptor beta chain was determined in a study of early T cells in non-severe SARS-CoV-2 infection. This clonotype came up a few times. Separate cDNA molecules each had unique molecular identifiers attached to them. TCRdb re-called the 5' RACE reads through MiXCR, storing one row per CDR3 protein. There are around 77,000 distinct CDR3 sequences in the sample; around 12% occur only once, and less than 20% lies in the top ten. V dropped 2 bases and J dropped 8 bases, with 12 bases sitting between them. The CDR3 has 13 amino acids. The TCR was taken from an adult who was a healthcare worker with PCR-confirmed SARS-CoV-2 infection or an uninfected control (not recorded which). The donor label of this sample is uncertain. This sample comprised whole blood, obtained at baseline. The V and J genes are TRBV12-3 or TRBV12-4 and TRBJ1-2; D is uncertain. CDR3 residues: CASSLSGHNGYTF. The CDR3, as DNA: TGTGCCAGCAGTTTATCAGGTCATAACGGCTACACCTTC.